The 10 T cell receptor beta chains in this list originate from one sample, sequenced in a study of cytomegalovirus exposure and HLA in healthy donors. Use of 60 Vbeta and 13 Jbeta primers characterized the PCR. Assay: immunoSEQ multiplex PCR; the TCRdb copy retains only in-frame clones and omits some. Among 180,000 or so clones listed, 82% were seen once. The specimen sequenced was PBMCs. The receptors were gathered from a man in his forties in good health and CMV-seronegative.

This chain uses TRBV5-1 with TRBJ1-5, with D unresolved. Germline values: CDR1 SGHRS, CDR2 YFSETQ. This CDR3 spans 13 amino acids. The V and J ends lost 3 bases and 5 bases respectively, with 9 bases between them. The CDR3 sequence: CASSSGLDQPQHF. CDR3 nucleotide sequence: TGCGCCAGCAGCTCGGGGTTAGATCAGCCCCAGCATTTT. Combining the CDR3 with reference TRBV5-1 and TRBJ1-5 gives the whole variable domain KAGVTQTPRYLIKTRGQQVTLSCSPISGHRSVSWYQQTPGQGLQFLFEYFSETQRNKGNFPGRFSGRQFSNSRSEMNVSTLELGDSALYLCASSSGLDQPQHFGDGTRLSIL.

The chain uses TRBV9 and TRBJ2-1, with 12 bases fitting TRBD2. The length of the CDR3 is 14 residues. The V gene's germline CDR1 is SGDLS and CDR2 YYNGEE. V lost 6 bases and J lost 7; bases outside the gene matches: 5. CDR3 DNA sequence: TGTGCCAGCACCCTCGGGACTAGCGGGAATGAGCAGTTCTTC. Residues: CASTLGTSGNEQFF.

The chain is built from TRBV19 and TRBJ1-6; D unclear. Germline loops: CDR1 LNHDA, CDR2 SQIVND (reference sequence). CDR3 size: 19 residues. V was clipped by 3 bases and J by 6 bases, with 24 bases between them. Written as DNA, the CDR3 is TGTGCCAGTAGTATCGGCTACGACACCTCAGGAGGTGGTAATTCACCCCTCCACTTT. This translates into CASSIGYDTSGGGNSPLHF.

The chain recombines TRBV6-5 with TRBJ2-4, with 10 bases lining up with TRBD2. Germline V gives CDR1 MNHEY, CDR2 SVGAGI. The CDR3 is 15 residues long. V trimming: 7 bases; J trimming: 0 bases; junction bases outside the gene matches: 3. Written as DNA, the CDR3 is TGTGCCAGCAATTTAGCGGGAGGAGCCAAAAACATTCAGTACTTC. Protein product: CASNLAGGAKNIQYF.

V is TRBV5-5 and J is TRBJ1-1; tentative D call: TRBD1 (5 bases). The V end was cut by 0 bases, the J end by 3 bases, with 6 bases between. Looked up from germline, CDR1 is SGHKS and CDR2 is YYEKEE (reference sequence). This CDR3 is 13 amino acids long. CDR3: CASSLGRDTEAFF. CDR3 coding DNA: TGTGCCAGCAGCTTGGGCAGGGACACTGAAGCTTTCTTT.

The V gene is TRBV5-1, the J gene TRBJ1-1; D possibly corresponds to TRBD1 (5 bases). Germline V CDR1 and CDR2: SGHRS, YFSETQ. This CDR3 spans 14 amino acids. V lost 3 bases to trimming and J lost 1 base, with 10 bases between them. CDR3 nucleotides: TGCGCCAGCAGCTCAGCTACAGGGAACACTGAAGCTTTCTTT. Amino acid sequence: CASSSATGNTEAFF.

This chain joins TRBV18 and TRBJ2-1, with 14 bases aligning to TRBD2. Germline V gene sequence: CDR1 KGHSH, CDR2 LQKENI. This CDR3 is 14 amino acids long. The V gene end was trimmed by 3 bases and the J gene end by 13 bases; junction bases not matched to a gene: 5. CDR3 loop: CASSPGLAGEKQFF. In nucleotides, the CDR3 is TGTGCCAGCTCACCGGGACTAGCGGGAGAAAAACAGTTCTTC.

The CDR3 region is CASSRSGVGSGANVLTF. As DNA, the CDR3 is TGTGCCAGTAGTCGGTCAGGGGTTGGATCTGGGGCCAACGTCCTGACTTTC. The chain carries TRBV19 and TRBJ2-6, with D tentatively TRBD1 (6 bases). Germline V gives CDR1 LNHDA, CDR2 SQIVND (reference sequence). V gave up 5 bases and J gave up 1 base, with 15 bases separating them. The CDR3 extends over 17 amino acids.

CDR3 DNA: TGTGCCAGTACCCCCGGGCCAGGGACCTACGAGCAGTACTTC. This sequence encodes CASTPGPGTYEQYF. This chain uses TRBV19 with TRBJ2-7; tentatively, D is TRBD1 (5 bases). The germline CDR1 and CDR2 sequences are LNHDA and SQIVND (reference sequence). Trimming shortened V by 7 bases and J by 2 bases, and 15 bases separated the two germline ends. The CDR3 loop spans 14 amino acids. The full variable domain, rest sourced from reference TRBV19 and TRBJ2-7, is DGGITQSPKYLFRKEGQNVTLSCEQNLNHDAMYWYRQDPGQGLRLIYYSQIVNDFQKGDIAEGYSVSREKKESFPLTVTSAQKNPTAFYLCASTPGPGTYEQYFGPGTRLTVT.

The V and J genes are TRBV7-3 and TRBJ2-4; 7 bases match TRBD2. Trimming cost V 5 bases and J 12 bases; bases outside gene matches: 13. Per germline, CDR1 SGHTA and CDR2 FQGTGA. There are 14 residues in the CDR3. The CDR3 is CASSPDSQRGNQYF. Here the CDR3 DNA reads TGTGCCAGCAGCCCCGATTCGCAGCGGGGCAATCAGTACTTC. Supplemented by reference TRBV7-3 and TRBJ2-4, the full variable domain reads GAGVSQTPSNKVTEKGKYVELRCDPISGHTALYWYRQSLGQGPEFLIYFQGTGAADDSGLPNDRFFAVRPEGSVSTLKIQRTERGDSAVYLCASSPDSQRGNQYFGAGTRLSVL.